This TCR beta chain was observed in a study of blood T cell repertoires in COVID-19. In the study overall: Collection of acute and convalescent COVID-19 samples took place in the United States, Italy and Spain. PBMCs, B-cell-depleted T cells, or T cells provided the cDNA or gDNA that made up the material.

Original methodology: How many nucleated cells were present was estimated from reference gene primer amplification. Here immunoSEQ multiplex PCR was the method, and the copy in TCRdb shows in-frame clones only, minus some. For V, J and clone size, that table is used; D and trimming come from the DNA. The repertoire holds more than 110,000 clones, with 80% to 85% as singletons. Sequencing input: peripheral blood. This clonotype originated in an older woman with acute or convalescent COVID-19.

For the CDR3, the DNA is TGTGCCAGTACCGGTGCCTCTTTGAACACCGGGGAGCTGTTTTTT. Amino acid sequence: CASTGASLNTGELFF. The chain couples TRBV28 to TRBJ2-2; D is uncertain. Germline V gene lookup returns CDR1 MDHEN and CDR2 SYDVKM. The CDR3 runs 15 residues. V lost 9 bases to trimming and J lost 1 base, with 15 bases between them. The full variable domain, in which reference TRBV28 and TRBJ2-2 provide the parts outside the CDR3, is DVKVTQSSRYLVKRTGEKVFLECVQDMDHENMFWYRQDPGLGLRLIYFSYDVKMKEKGDIPEGYSVSREKKERFSLILESASTNQTSMYLCASTGASLNTGELFFGEGSRLTVL.